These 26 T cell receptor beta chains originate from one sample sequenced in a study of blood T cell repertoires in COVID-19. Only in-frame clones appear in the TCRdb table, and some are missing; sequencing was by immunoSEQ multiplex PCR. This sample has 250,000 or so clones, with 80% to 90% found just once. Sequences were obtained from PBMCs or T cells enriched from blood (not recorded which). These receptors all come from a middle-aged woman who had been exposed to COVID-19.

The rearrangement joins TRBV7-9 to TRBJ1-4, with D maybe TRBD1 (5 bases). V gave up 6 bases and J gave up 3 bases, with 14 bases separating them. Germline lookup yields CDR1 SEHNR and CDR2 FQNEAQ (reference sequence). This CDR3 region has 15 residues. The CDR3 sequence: CASRRRGAPNEKLFF. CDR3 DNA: TGTGCCAGCAGACGTAGGGGTGCGCCTAATGAAAAACTGTTTTTT.

CDR3 loop: CASSQEPPRVVGTEAFF. CDR3 DNA: TGCGCCAGCAGCCAAGAACCCCCCAGGGTAGTAGGGACTGAAGCTTTCTTT. This sequence joins TRBV4-1 and TRBJ1-1; D possibly corresponds to TRBD1 (5 bases). The CDR3 covers 17 residues. V was trimmed by 0 bases and J by 5 bases, leaving 19 bases between them. Germline values: CDR1 MGHRA, CDR2 YSYEKL.

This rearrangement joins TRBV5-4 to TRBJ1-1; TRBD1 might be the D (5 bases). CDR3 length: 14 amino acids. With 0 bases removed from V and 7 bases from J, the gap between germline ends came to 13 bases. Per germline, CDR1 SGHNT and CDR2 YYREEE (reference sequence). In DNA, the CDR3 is TGTGCCAGCAGCTTGGGGGGGGACCGACGTGAAGCTTTCTTT. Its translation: CASSLGGDRREAFF.

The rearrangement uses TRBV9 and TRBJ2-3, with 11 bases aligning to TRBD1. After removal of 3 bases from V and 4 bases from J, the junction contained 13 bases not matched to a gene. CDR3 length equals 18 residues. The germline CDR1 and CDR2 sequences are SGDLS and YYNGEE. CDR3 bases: TGTGCCAGCAGCGGAATCCGGGACAGGGGGGGAGTGGCAGATACGCAGTATTTT. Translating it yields CASSGIRDRGGVADTQYF.

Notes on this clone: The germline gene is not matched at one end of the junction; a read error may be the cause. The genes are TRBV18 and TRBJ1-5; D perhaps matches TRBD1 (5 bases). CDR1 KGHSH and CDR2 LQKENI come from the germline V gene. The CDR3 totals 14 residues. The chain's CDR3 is CASTPGLGAQPQHF. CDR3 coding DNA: TGTGCCAGCACACCGGGACTAGGGGCCCAGCCCCAGCATTTT.

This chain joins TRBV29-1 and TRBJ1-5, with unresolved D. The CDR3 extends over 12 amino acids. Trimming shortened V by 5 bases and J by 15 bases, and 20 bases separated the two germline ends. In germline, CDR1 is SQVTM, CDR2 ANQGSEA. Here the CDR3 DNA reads TGCAGCGTTCAGGTTGACCGCCAGACGATGCATTTT. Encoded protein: CSVQVDRQTMHF.

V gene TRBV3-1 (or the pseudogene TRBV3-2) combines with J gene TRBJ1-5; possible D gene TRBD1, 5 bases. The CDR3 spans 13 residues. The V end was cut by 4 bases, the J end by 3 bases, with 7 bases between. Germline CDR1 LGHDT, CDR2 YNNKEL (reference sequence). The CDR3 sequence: CASSPGLNQPQHF. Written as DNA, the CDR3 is TGTGCCAGCAGCCCGGGACTCAATCAGCCCCAGCATTTT.

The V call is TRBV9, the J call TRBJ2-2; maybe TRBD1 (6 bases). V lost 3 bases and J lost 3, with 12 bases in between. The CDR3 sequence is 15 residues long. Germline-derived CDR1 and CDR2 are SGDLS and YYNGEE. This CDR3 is CASSARTVHTGELFF. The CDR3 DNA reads TGTGCCAGCAGCGCTCGGACAGTCCACACCGGGGAGCTGTTTTTT.

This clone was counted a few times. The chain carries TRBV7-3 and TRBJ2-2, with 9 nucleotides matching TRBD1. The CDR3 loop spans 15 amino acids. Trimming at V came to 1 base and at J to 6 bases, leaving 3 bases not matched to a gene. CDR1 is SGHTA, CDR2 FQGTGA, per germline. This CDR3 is CASSLNRGRSGELFF. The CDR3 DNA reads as TGTGCCAGCAGCTTAAACAGGGGGCGATCCGGGGAGCTGTTTTTT.

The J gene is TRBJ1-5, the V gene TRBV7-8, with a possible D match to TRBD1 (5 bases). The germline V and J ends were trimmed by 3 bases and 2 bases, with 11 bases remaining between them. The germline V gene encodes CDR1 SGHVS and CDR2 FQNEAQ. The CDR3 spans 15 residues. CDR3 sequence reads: CASSFRTPRNQPQHF. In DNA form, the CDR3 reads TGTGCCAGCAGCTTCAGGACACCACGCAATCAGCCCCAGCATTTT.

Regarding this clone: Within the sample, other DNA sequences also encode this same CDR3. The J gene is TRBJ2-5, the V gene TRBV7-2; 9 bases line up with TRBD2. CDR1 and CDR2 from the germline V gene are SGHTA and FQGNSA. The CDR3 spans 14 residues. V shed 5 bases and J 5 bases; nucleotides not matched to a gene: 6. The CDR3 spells CASSPAGGRETQYF. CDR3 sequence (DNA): TGTGCCAGCAGCCCAGCGGGGGGTAGGGAGACCCAGTACTTC.

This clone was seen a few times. This CDR3 reads CAISVGQGTNTGELFF. DNA of the CDR3: TGTGCCATCAGTGTGGGGCAGGGTACGAACACCGGGGAGCTGTTTTTT. The rearrangement joins TRBV10-3 to TRBJ2-2, with a possible D match to TRBD1 (5 bases). Germline assignment: CDR1 ENHRY and CDR2 SYGVKD. This CDR3 has 16 residues. Trimming left V 4 bases short and J 0 bases short, with 12 bases between.

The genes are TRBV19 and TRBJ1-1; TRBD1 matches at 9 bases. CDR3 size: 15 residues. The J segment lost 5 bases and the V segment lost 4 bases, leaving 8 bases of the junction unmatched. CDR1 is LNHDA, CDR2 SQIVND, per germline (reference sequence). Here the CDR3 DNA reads TGTGCCAGTAGTACCCCCGGGACAGGGATTACTGAAGCTTTCTTT. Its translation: CASSTPGTGITEAFF.

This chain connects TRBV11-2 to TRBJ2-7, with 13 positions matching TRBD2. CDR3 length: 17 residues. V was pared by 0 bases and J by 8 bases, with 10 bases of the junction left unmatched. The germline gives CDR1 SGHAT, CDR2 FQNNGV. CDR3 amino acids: CASSLESRTSGGDKQYF. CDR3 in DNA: TGTGCCAGCAGCTTAGAGTCTAGGACTAGCGGGGGAGATAAGCAGTACTTC.

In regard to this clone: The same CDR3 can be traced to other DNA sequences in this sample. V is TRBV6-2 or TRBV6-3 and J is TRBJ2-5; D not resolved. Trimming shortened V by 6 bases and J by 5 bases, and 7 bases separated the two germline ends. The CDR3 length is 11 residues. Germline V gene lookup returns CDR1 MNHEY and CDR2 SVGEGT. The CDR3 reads CASSPRETQYF. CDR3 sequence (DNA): TGTGCCAGCAGCCCGAGGGAGACCCAGTACTTC.

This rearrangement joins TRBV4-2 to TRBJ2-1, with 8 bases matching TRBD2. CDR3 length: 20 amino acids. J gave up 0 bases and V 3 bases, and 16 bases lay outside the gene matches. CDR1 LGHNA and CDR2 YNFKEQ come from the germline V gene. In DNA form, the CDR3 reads TGTGCCAGCAGCCACCCACTGAGGCGGGGGGACCCTAGCTCCTACAATGAGCAGTTCTTC. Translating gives CASSHPLRRGDPSSYNEQFF.

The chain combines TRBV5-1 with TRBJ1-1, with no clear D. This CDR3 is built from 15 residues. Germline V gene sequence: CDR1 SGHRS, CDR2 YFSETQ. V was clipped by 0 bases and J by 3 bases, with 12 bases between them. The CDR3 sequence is CASSLVGGRDTEAFF. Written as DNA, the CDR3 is TGCGCCAGCAGCTTGGTGGGAGGGAGGGACACTGAAGCTTTCTTT.

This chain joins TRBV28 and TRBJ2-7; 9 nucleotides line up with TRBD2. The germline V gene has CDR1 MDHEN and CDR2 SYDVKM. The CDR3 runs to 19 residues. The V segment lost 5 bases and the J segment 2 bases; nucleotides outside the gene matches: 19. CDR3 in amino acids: CASSLTLQVGTSFPYEQYF. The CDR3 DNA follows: TGTGCCAGCAGTCTTACCCTACAAGTCGGGACTAGCTTCCCCTACGAGCAGTACTTC.

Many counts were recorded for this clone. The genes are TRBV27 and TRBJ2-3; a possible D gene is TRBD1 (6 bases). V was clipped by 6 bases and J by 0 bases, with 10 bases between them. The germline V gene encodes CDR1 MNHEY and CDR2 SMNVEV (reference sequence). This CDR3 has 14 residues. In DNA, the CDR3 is TGTGCCAGCAGAATCAGGGGAAGCACAGATACGCAGTATTTT. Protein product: CASRIRGSTDTQYF.

The CDR3 is CASSLARYGYTF. The CDR3 DNA is TGTGCCAGCAGCTTAGCCCGGTATGGCTACACCTTC. The chain is built from TRBV7-2 and TRBJ1-2; D ambiguous. This CDR3 spans 12 amino acids. Per germline, CDR1 SGHTA and CDR2 FQGNSA. The V gene lost 0 bases and the J gene lost 5 bases, with 4 bases spanning the gap.

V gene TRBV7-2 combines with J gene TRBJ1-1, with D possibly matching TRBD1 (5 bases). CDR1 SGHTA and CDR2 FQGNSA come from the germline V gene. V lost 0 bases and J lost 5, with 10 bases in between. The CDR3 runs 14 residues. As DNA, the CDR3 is TGTGCCAGCAGCTTAGCTGTGGGGCTAACTGAAGCTTTCTTT. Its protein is CASSLAVGLTEAFF.

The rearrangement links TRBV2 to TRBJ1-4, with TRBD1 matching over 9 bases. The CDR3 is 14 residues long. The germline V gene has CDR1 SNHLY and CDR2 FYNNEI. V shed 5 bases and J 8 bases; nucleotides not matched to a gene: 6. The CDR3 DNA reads TGTGCCAGCAGTCGGACAGGGGTCGAAGAAAAACTGTTTTTT. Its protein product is CASSRTGVEEKLFF.

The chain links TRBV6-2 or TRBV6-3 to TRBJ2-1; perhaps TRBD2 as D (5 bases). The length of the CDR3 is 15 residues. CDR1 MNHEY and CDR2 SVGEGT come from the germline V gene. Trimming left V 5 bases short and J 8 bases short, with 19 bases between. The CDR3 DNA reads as TGTGCCAGCAGTCAATGGGTCGGCAGGCGGGATGAGCAGTTCTTC. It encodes CASSQWVGRRDEQFF.

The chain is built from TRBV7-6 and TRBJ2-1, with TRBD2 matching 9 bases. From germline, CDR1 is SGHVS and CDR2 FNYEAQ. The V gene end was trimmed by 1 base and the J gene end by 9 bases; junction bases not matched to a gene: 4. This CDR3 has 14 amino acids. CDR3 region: CASSLELAGVEQFF. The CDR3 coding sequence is TGTGCCAGCAGCTTAGAACTAGCGGGTGTTGAGCAGTTCTTC.

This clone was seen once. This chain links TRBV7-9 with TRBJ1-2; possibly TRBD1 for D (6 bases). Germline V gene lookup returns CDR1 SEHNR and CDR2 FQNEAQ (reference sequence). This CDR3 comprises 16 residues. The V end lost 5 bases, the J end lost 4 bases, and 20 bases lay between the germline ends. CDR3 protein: CASSPEPRTAIYGYTF. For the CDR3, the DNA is TGTGCCAGCAGCCCCGAGCCGCGGACAGCTATCTATGGCTACACCTTC. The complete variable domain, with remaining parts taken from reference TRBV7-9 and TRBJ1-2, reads DTGVSQNPRHKITKRGQNVTFRCDPISEHNRLYWYRQTLGQGPEFLTYFQNEAQLEKSRLLSDRFSAERPKGSFSTLEIQRTEQGDSAMYLCASSPEPRTAIYGYTFGSGTRLTVV.

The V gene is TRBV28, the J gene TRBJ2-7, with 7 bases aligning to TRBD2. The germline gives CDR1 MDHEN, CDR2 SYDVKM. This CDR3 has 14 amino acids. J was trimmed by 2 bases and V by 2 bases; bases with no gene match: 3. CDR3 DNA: TGTGCCAGCAGTTTAGGGGGGGGAACCTACGAGCAGTACTTC. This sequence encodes CASSLGGGTYEQYF. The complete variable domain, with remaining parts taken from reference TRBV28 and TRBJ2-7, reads DVKVTQSSRYLVKRTGEKVFLECVQDMDHENMFWYRQDPGLGLRLIYFSYDVKMKEKGDIPEGYSVSREKKERFSLILESASTNQTSMYLCASSLGGGTYEQYFGPGTRLTVT.